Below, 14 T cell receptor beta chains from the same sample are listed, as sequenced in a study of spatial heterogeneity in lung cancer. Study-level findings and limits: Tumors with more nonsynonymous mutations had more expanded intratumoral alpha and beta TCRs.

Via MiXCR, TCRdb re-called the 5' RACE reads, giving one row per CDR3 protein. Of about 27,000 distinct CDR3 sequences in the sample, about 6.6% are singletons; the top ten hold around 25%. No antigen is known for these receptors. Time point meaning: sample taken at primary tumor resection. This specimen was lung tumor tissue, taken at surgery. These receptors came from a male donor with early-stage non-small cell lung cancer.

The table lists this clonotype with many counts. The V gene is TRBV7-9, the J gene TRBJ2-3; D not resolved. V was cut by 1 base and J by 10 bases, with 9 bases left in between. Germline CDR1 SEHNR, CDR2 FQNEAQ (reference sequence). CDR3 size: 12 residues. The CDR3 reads CASSLEAIAQYF. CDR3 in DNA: TGTGCCAGCAGCTTAGAAGCGATCGCGCAGTATTTT.

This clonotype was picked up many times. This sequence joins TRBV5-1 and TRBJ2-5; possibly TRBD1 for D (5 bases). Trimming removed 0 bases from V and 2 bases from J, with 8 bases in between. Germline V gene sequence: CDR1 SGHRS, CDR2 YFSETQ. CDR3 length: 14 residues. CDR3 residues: CASSLGQNQETQYF. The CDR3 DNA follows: TGCGCCAGCAGCTTGGGACAGAATCAAGAGACCCAGTACTTC. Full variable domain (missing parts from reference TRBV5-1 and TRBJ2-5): KAGVTQTPRYLIKTRGQQVTLSCSPISGHRSVSWYQQTPGQGLQFLFEYFSETQRNKGNFPGRFSGRQFSNSRSEMNVSTLELGDSALYLCASSLGQNQETQYFGPGTRLLVL.

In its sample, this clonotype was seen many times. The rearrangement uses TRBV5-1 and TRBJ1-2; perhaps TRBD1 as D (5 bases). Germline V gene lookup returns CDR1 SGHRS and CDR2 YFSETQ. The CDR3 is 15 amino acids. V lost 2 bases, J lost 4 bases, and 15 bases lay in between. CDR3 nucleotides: TGCGCCAGCAGCTTCGACAGTGAACCCCTCTATGGCTACACCTTC. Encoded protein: CASSFDSEPLYGYTF.

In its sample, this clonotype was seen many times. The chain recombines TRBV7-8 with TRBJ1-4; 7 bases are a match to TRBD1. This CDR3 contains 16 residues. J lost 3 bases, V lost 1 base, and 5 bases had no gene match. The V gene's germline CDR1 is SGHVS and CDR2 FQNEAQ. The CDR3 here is CASSLEGAVSNEKLFF. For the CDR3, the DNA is TGTGCCAGCAGCTTAGAGGGGGCTGTGTCTAATGAAAAACTGTTTTTT. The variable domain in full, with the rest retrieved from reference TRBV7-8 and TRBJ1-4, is GAGVSQSPRYKVAKRGQDVALRCDPISGHVSLFWYQQALGQGPEFLTYFQNEAQLDKSGLPSDRFFAERPEGSVSTLKIQRTQQEDSAVYLCASSLEGAVSNEKLFFGSGTQLSVL.

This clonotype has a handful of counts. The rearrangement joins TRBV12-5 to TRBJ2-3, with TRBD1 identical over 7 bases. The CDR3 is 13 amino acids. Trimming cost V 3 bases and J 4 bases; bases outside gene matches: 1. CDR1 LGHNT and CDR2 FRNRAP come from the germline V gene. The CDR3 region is CASGFQGADTQYF. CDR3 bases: TGTGCTAGTGGTTTCCAGGGGGCAGATACGCAGTATTTT.

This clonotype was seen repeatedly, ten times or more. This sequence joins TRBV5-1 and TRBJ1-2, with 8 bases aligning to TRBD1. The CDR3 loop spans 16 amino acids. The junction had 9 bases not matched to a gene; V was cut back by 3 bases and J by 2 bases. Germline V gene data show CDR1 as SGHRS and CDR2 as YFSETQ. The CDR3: CASSSAAGGRNYGYTF. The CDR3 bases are TGCGCCAGCAGCTCCGCCGCAGGGGGCAGAAACTATGGCTACACCTTC.

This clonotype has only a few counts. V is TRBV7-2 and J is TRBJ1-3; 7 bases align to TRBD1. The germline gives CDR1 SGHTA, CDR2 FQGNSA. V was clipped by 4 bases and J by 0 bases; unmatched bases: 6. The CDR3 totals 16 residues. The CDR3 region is CASSSRTGNSGNTIYF. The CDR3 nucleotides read TGTGCCAGCAGCTCTAGGACAGGAAACTCTGGAAACACCATATATTTT.

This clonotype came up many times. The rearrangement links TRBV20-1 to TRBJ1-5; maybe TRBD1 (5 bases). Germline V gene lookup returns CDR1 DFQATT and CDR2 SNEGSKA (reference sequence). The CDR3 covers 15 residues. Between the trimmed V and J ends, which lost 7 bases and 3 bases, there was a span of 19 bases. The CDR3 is CSVFNRGTYNQPQHF. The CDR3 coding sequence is TGCAGTGTTTTCAACCGGGGGACCTACAATCAGCCCCAGCATTTT.

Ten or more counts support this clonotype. The CDR3 spells CSARGGAQQPQHF. DNA of the CDR3: TGCAGTGCTAGAGGAGGGGCACAACAGCCCCAGCATTTT. The chain recombines TRBV20-1 with TRBJ1-5, with TRBD1 as a possible D gene (5 bases). With 1 base removed from V and 7 bases from J, the gap between germline ends came to 11 bases. Germline CDR1 reads DFQATT; CDR2 reads SNEGSKA (reference sequence). The CDR3 consists of 13 residues.

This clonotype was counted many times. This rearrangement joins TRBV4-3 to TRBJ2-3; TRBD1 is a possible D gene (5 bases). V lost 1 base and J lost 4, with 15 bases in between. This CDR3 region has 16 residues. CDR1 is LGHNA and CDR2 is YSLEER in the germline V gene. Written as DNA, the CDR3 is TGCGCCAGCAGCCAAGCTGGCCAGGGTCGCGCAGATACGCAGTATTTT. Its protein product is CASSQAGQGRADTQYF.

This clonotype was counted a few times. CDR3 sequence: CASSLQGAVGETQYF. CDR3 in DNA: TGTGCCAGCAGCTTACAGGGGGCTGTTGGAGAGACCCAGTACTTC. V is TRBV7-2 and J is TRBJ2-5; the match to TRBD1 covers 8 bases. With V trimmed by 2 bases and J by 4 bases, 6 bases remained unmatched. CDR1 is SGHTA, CDR2 FQGNSA, per germline. The CDR3 is 15 residues long.

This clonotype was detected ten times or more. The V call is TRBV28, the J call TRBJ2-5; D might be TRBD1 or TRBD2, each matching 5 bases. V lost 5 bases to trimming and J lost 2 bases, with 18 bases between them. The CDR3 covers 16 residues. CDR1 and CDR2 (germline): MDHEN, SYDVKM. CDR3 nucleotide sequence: TGTGCCAGCAGTCCGTCCCCGGGACGGTTTCAAGAGACCCAGTACTTC. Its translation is CASSPSPGRFQETQYF.

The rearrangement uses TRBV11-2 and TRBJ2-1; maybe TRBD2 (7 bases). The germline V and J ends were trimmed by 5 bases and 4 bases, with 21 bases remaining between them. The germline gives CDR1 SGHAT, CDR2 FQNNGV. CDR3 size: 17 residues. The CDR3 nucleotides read TGTGCCAGCAGCCTACTTCCCGCGGGGGCGCGATACAATGAGCAGTTCTTC. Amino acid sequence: CASSLLPAGARYNEQFF.

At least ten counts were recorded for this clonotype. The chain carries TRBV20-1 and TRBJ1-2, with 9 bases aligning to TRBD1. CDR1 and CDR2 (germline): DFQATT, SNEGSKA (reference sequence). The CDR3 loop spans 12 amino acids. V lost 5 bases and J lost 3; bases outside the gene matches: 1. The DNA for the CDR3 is TGCAGTGCTTGGACAGGGGACTATGGCTACACCTTC. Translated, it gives CSAWTGDYGYTF.